Following are 4 T cell receptor beta chains from one sample sequenced in a study of monozygotic twins with inflammatory bowel disease (dated by TCRdb to between 2018 and 2021). Libraries were constructed by 5' RACE. This sample was sequenced with an Illumina HiSeq 2500. TCRdb reprocessed the reads and provides one entry for every CDR3 protein sequence; no DNA is given. The record for this sample contains under 200,000 distinct CDR3 sequences. Around 2.4% of the sample belongs to the ten largest clones. The material sequenced was blood. These receptors all come from a human donor with ulcerative colitis or Crohn's disease, or a healthy co-twin of an affected twin (not recorded which).

The V gene is TRBV12-3 or TRBV12-4, the J gene TRBJ2-7; the TRBD1 assignment by TCRdb is unverifiable without DNA. The CDR3 totals 15 residues. The CDR3 sequence: CASSLRTGRPLGQYF.

This sequence joins TRBV20-1 and TRBJ1-2. Germline loops: CDR1 DFQATT, CDR2 SNEGSKA (reference sequence). This CDR3 contains 13 residues. The CDR3 protein is CSAEDRNNYGYTF.

The chain couples TRBV7-2 to TRBJ2-1; the TRBD1 assignment by TCRdb is unverifiable without DNA. Per germline, CDR1 SGHTA and CDR2 FQGNSA. CDR3 length equals 16 residues. The CDR3: CASSLWGRQSWDEQFF.

The chain links TRBV19 to TRBJ2-6; TCRdb outputs TRBD1, but without DNA this stays unchecked. This CDR3 has 18 amino acids. Looked up from germline, CDR1 is LNHDA and CDR2 is SQIVND (reference sequence). The CDR3: CASSIGPGGVSGANVLTF.